The clone carrying this T cell receptor beta chain has a handful of counts. The CDR3 runs 15 residues. The ends lost 4 bases at V and 6 bases at J; junction bases unmatched: 6. Germline-derived CDR1 and CDR2 are SGHRS and YFSETQ. Cohorts were assigned according to the clinical history that participants reported. Here immunoSEQ multiplex PCR was the method, and the copy in TCRdb shows in-frame clones only, minus some. The sample contains 110,000 to 150,000 clones, over 65% of which appear only once. The source of the sample is a study of blood T cell repertoires in COVID-19. As for the study in general: PBMCs, B-cell-depleted T cells, or T cells provided the cDNA or gDNA that made up the material.

The V and J genes are TRBV5-1 and TRBJ2-1; 11 bases agree with TRBD2. Sample: PBMCs or T cells enriched from blood (not recorded which). This TCR came from a woman in her fifties or sixties who had recovered from COVID-19. CDR3 coding DNA: TGCGCCAGCAGCCCGGGACTAGCGGATAGCAATGAGCAGTTCTTC. As protein: CASSPGLADSNEQFF.